The clone carrying this TCR beta chain was counted at least ten times. The antigen is not known. This CDR3 is built from 13 residues. V shed 5 bases and J 7 bases; nucleotides not matched to a gene: 7. Looked up from germline, CDR1 is DFQATT and CDR2 is SNEGSKA (reference sequence). The sample is drawn from a study of early T cells in non-severe SARS-CoV-2 infection. Findings and caveats of the study: Anti-spike CD8 specificities were favored by VDJdb matching, whose results missed private and CD4 specificities.

Unique molecular identifiers were added to individual cDNA molecules. TCRdb fed the 5' RACE reads into MiXCR, producing one record per CDR3 protein. The profile shows fewer than 40,000 distinct CDR3 sequences, about 6% of them singletons. Sequencing was carried out using whole blood. This receptor was identified in an adult who was a healthcare worker with PCR-confirmed SARS-CoV-2 infection or an uninfected control (not recorded which). This chain uses TRBV20-1 with TRBJ2-7, with 11 positions matching TRBD2. The CDR3 sequence is CSALLAGVGEQYF. In nucleotides, the CDR3 is TGCAGTGCTTTACTAGCGGGAGTTGGGGAGCAGTACTTC.